Here is one T cell receptor (beta chain) with its context. Possible read error: a much larger clone is one base away. This sample stems from a study of patients and donors after allogeneic stem cell transplantation. This CDR3 comprises 14 residues. Germline V gene sequence: CDR1 SGHTA, CDR2 FQGNSA. MiXCR, applied by TCRdb to the RT-PCR reads, yields one record per CDR3 protein. The sample lists about a million distinct CDR3 sequences; approximately 19% were seen once. This chain connects TRBV7-2 to TRBJ2-3, with unresolved D. The source of this sequence is a human donor who was either an allogeneic HSCT recipient or a stem cell or donor lymphocyte infusion donor (not recorded which). It is not recorded whose cells these are; they may come from a transplant donor. The sample comprised blood, either unsorted or a sorted T cell fraction (not recorded which). The CDR3 DNA is TGTGCCAGCAGCCGACTCCGAAGCACAGATACGGAGTATTTT. Protein product: CASSRLRSTDTEYF.